Each of the 18 T cell receptor beta chains below was sequenced from the same sample in a study of CD8 T cells in Susac syndrome. With random hexamers, about 0.45 to 1 ug RNA was reverse transcribed. TCRdb fed the immunoSEQ multiplex PCR reads into MiXCR, producing one record per CDR3 protein. The table lists approximately 120,000 distinct CDR3 sequences, about 92% of them singletons. Sequencing was carried out using CD8+ T cells from PBMCs. Receptor source: a human donor with multiple sclerosis.

DNA of the CDR3: TGCGCCAGCAGCCAAGGACCGGGGAGTAAATATGGCTACACCTTC. Translated: CASSQGPGSKYGYTF. The J gene is TRBJ1-2, the V gene TRBV4-1; D remains ambiguous. This CDR3 is 15 amino acids long. Germline CDR1 and CDR2: MGHRA and YSYEKL. V dropped 1 base and J dropped 5 bases, with 14 bases sitting between them.

CDR3 region: CASSLGPLGTGVNQPQHF. CDR3 coding DNA: TGTGCCAGCAGTTTAGGTCCCCTCGGGACAGGGGTCAATCAGCCCCAGCATTTT. This sequence joins TRBV27 and TRBJ1-5, with 10 bases lining up with TRBD1. Germline CDR1 and CDR2: MNHEY and SMNVEV (reference sequence). Unmatched junction bases numbered 10, after V lost 2 bases and J lost 3 bases. CDR3 length equals 18 residues.

This clonotype was counted only a few times. The V and J genes are TRBV29-1 and TRBJ2-7, with D possibly matching TRBD2 (6 bases). With 5 bases removed from V and 4 bases from J, the gap between germline ends came to 18 bases. CDR1 is SQVTM, CDR2 ANQGSEA, per germline. The CDR3 is 14 amino acids. The CDR3 region has the DNA TGCAGCGTTACGGGACGGTCGGCGGGGTACGAGCAGTACTTC. Translation: CSVTGRSAGYEQYF.

V and J are TRBV7-9 and TRBJ2-7; D is uncertain. Between the trimmed V and J ends, which lost 3 bases and 1 base, there was a span of 4 bases. Germline values: CDR1 SEHNR, CDR2 FQNEAQ (reference sequence). CDR3 size: 12 residues. This CDR3 is CASSFGSYEQYF. CDR3 DNA sequence: TGTGCCAGCAGCTTCGGGTCCTACGAGCAGTACTTC.

The rearrangement links TRBV29-1 to TRBJ2-2; D gene ambiguous. Germline CDR1 is SQVTM and CDR2 is ANQGSEA. V gave up 1 base and J gave up 5 bases, with 5 bases separating them. The CDR3 loop spans 12 amino acids. The CDR3 DNA follows: TGCAGCGTTGAAGGCCGAACCGGGGAGCTGTTTTTT. Its translation: CSVEGRTGELFF.

The chain is built from TRBV7-6 and TRBJ1-1; TRBD1 agrees at 8 bases. V shed 4 bases, J shed 8 bases, and the junction held 6 bases outside the gene matches. This CDR3 comprises 13 residues. Germline-derived CDR1 and CDR2 are SGHVS and FNYEAQ. For the CDR3, the DNA is TGTGCCAGCAGCTGGACAGGGCCCGGGGAAGCTTTCTTT. The encoded protein is CASSWTGPGEAFF. The complete variable domain, with remaining parts taken from reference TRBV7-6 and TRBJ1-1, reads GAGVSQSPRYKVTKRGQDVALRCDPISGHVSLYWYRQALGQGPEFLTYFNYEAQQDKSGLPNDRFSAERPEGSISTLTIQRTEQRDSAMYRCASSWTGPGEAFFGQGTRLTVV.

CDR3 protein: CASRTTGDEQYV. The CDR3, as DNA: TGTGCCAGCAGGACGACAGGGGACGAGCAGTACGTC. V and J are TRBV5-6 and TRBJ2-7; TRBD1 matches 8 bases. Germline CDR1 reads SGHDT; CDR2 reads YYEEEE. Germline trimming cut 5 bases from V and 5 bases from J; bases unmatched to any gene: 3. The CDR3 is 12 residues long.

The V and J genes are TRBV13 and TRBJ2-2; D is uncertain. Looked up from germline, CDR1 is PRHDT and CDR2 is FYEKMQ (reference sequence). CDR3 size: 17 residues. V was cut by 5 bases and J by 1 base, with 17 bases left in between. CDR3 bases: TGTGCCAGCAGCACCCCCCTGTTGCGACAGAACACCGGGGAGCTGTTTTTT. Its protein product is CASSTPLLRQNTGELFF.

The chain joins TRBV9 to TRBJ2-2; 8 bases match TRBD1. J was trimmed by 8 bases and V by 4 bases; bases with no gene match: 4. Germline CDR1 is SGDLS and CDR2 is YYNGEE. The CDR3 runs to 13 residues. The CDR3 protein is CASSPGGRGELFF. The CDR3 DNA reads TGTGCCAGCAGCCCAGGGGGCCGGGGGGAGCTGTTTTTT.

This chain links TRBV28 with TRBJ2-7; 9 bases line up with TRBD1. Germline values: CDR1 MDHEN, CDR2 SYDVKM. The CDR3 sequence is 13 residues long. Trimming at V came to 5 bases and at J to 9 bases, leaving 8 bases not matched to a gene. CDR3 residues: CASSVTGGAPQYF. CDR3 nucleotides: TGTGCCAGCAGTGTAACAGGGGGCGCCCCGCAGTACTTC.

The chain combines TRBV28 with TRBJ1-1, with D perhaps TRBD1 (6 bases). This CDR3 has 16 amino acids. Trimming removed 2 bases at V and 4 bases at J, with 17 bases between. Germline V gene sequence: CDR1 MDHEN, CDR2 SYDVKM. The CDR3 bases are TGTGCCAGCAGTTTAATCTCCCAGGGGAGATTCACTGAAGCTTTCTTT. It encodes CASSLISQGRFTEAFF.

This rearrangement joins TRBV15 to TRBJ1-2, with unresolved D. With 0 bases removed from V and 5 bases from J, the gap between germline ends came to 19 bases. Germline values: CDR1 LNHNV, CDR2 YYDKDF (reference sequence). This CDR3 region has 17 residues. The CDR3 here is CATSRDQYRGWGYGYTF. CDR3 nucleotide sequence: TGTGCCACCAGCAGAGACCAATACAGAGGATGGGGATATGGCTACACCTTC.

The chain links TRBV24-1 to TRBJ2-2; 9 nucleotides match TRBD1. V lost 12 bases, J lost 5 bases, and 6 bases stayed unmatched. This CDR3 is 13 amino acids long. CDR1 KGHDR and CDR2 SFDVKD come from the germline V gene. CDR3 nucleotides: TGTGCCGCCGGGACAGGGAGTACCGGGGAGCTGTTTTTT. Protein: CAAGTGSTGELFF.

The chain couples TRBV4-1 to TRBJ1-1; D may be TRBD1 (6 bases). Germline CDR1 and CDR2: MGHRA and YSYEKL. Trimming removed 2 bases from V and 3 bases from J, with 10 bases in between. This CDR3 has 14 residues. CDR3 in DNA: TGCGCCAGCAGCCAAATGAGGGGGGACACTGAAGCTTTCTTT. Translating it yields CASSQMRGDTEAFF.

The chain is built from TRBV7-9 and TRBJ2-5; 8 bases align to TRBD1. Germline assignment: CDR1 SEHNR and CDR2 FQNEAQ (reference sequence). Trimming cost V 5 bases and J 1 base; bases outside gene matches: 9. This CDR3 spans 16 amino acids. The CDR3 bases are TGTGCCAGCAGCCTCGGACTGGACAGGGTCCAAGAGACCCAGTACTTC. It translates to CASSLGLDRVQETQYF.

The rearrangement uses TRBV9 and TRBJ2-2; D ambiguous. CDR1 SGDLS and CDR2 YYNGEE come from the germline V gene. This CDR3 comprises 14 residues. The V gene lost 0 bases and the J gene lost 8 bases, with 11 bases spanning the gap. The CDR3 DNA reads TGTGCCAGCAGCGTAGCTCGGCGAGGAGGGGAGCTGTTTTTT. It encodes CASSVARRGGELFF.

J is TRBJ2-2 and V is TRBV5-4; 10 bases fit TRBD1. V dropped 4 bases and J dropped 11; count of bases not matched to a gene: 8. This CDR3 contains 14 residues. The germline CDR1 and CDR2 sequences are SGHNT and YYREEE (reference sequence). Here the CDR3 reads CASSISGTGAELFF. The CDR3 nucleotides are TGTGCCAGCAGCATATCCGGGACAGGGGCTGAGCTGTTTTTT.

The chain recombines TRBV7-9 with TRBJ2-1, with 7 bases aligning to TRBD2. Germline V gene lookup returns CDR1 SEHNR and CDR2 FQNEAQ (reference sequence). The junction had 2 bases not matched to a gene; V was cut back by 4 bases and J by 5 bases. This CDR3 is built from 13 residues. CDR3 sequence reads: CASSSRGDNEQFF. CDR3 sequence (DNA): TGTGCCAGCAGCTCCCGGGGGGACAATGAGCAGTTCTTC.